These 5 T cell receptor beta chains were sequenced from one sample in a study of blood T cell repertoires in COVID-19. The method was immunoSEQ multiplex PCR; TCRdb's version includes in-frame clones alone and lacks a portion of them. In the table there are approximately 260,000 clones, about nine tenths of which are singletons. The sample consisted of peripheral blood. The receptors were sampled from a man aged 45 to 65 with acute or convalescent COVID-19.

Here the CDR3 reads CASSLGNRDLDGYTF. CDR3 nucleotides: TGTGCCAGCAGCTTAGGGAACCGGGATTTGGATGGCTACACCTTC. The V call is TRBV7-3, the J call TRBJ1-2; D is ambiguous. This CDR3 has 15 amino acids. Trimming removed 2 bases from V and 6 bases from J, with 16 bases in between. Germline CDR1 and CDR2: SGHTA and FQGTGA.

This clone was observed once. The J gene is TRBJ1-1, the V gene TRBV6-6, with D uncertain. Per germline, CDR1 MNHNY and CDR2 SVGAGI (reference sequence). The germline V and J ends were trimmed by 2 bases and 6 bases, with 13 bases remaining between them. The CDR3 spans 14 residues. The CDR3 bases are TGTGCCAGCAGTTACCAGACTGGTGGGTCTGAAGCTTTCTTT. Protein product: CASSYQTGGSEAFF.

This chain uses TRBV5-8 with TRBJ2-1, with D maybe TRBD1 (6 bases). Germline V CDR1 and CDR2: SGHTS, YDEGEE. Trimming cost V 0 bases and J 9 bases, with 13 bases left between them. The CDR3 runs 14 residues. The CDR3 nucleotides are TGTGCCAGCAGCTTGGACAGGGCGGAGAGTGAGCAGTTCTTC. This gives the protein CASSLDRAESEQFF.

The rearrangement links TRBV3-1 (or the pseudogene TRBV3-2) to TRBJ1-5, with 8 positions matching TRBD1. The CDR3 loop spans 16 amino acids. V lost 1 base and J lost 4; bases outside the gene matches: 6. Germline loops: CDR1 LGHDT, CDR2 YNNKEL (reference sequence). The CDR3 DNA follows: TGTGCCAGCAGCCAAGGGAGACAGGGGAGGAATCAGCCCCAGCATTTT. This encodes CASSQGRQGRNQPQHF.

This chain uses TRBV9 with TRBJ1-3, with D perhaps matching TRBD1 (5 bases). The V gene's germline CDR1 is SGDLS and CDR2 YYNGEE. The CDR3 is 16 residues long. V lost 0 bases, J lost 0 bases, and 10 bases lay in between. CDR3 DNA: TGTGCCAGCAGCGTAGGGTTAAGGGGCTCTGGAAACACCATATATTTT. Amino acid sequence: CASSVGLRGSGNTIYF.